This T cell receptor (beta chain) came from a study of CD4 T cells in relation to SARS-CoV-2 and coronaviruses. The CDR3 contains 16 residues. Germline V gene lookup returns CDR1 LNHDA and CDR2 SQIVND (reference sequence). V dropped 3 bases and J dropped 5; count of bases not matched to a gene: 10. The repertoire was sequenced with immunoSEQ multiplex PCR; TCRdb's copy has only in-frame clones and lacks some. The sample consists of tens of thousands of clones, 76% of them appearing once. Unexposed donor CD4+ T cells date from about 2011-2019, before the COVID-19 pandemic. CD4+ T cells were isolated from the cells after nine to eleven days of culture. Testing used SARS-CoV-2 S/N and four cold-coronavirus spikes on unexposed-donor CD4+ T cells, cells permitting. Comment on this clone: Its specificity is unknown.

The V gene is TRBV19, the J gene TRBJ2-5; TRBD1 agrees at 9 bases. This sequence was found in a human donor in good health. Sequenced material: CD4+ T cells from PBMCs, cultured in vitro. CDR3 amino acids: CASSISTGTGFETQYF. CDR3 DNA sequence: TGTGCCAGTAGTATTAGCACCGGGACAGGGTTCGAGACCCAGTACTTC.